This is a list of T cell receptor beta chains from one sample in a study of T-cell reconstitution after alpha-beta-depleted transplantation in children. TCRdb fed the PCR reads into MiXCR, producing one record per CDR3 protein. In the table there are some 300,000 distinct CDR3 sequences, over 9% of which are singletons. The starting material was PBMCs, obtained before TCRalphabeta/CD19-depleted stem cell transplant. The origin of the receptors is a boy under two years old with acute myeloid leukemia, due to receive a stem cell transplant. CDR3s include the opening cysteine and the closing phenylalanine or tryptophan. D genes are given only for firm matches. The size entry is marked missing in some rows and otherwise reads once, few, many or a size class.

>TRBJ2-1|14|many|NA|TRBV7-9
TGTGCCAGCGGCCCGGGCTTAGCCTACAATGAGCAGTTCTTC
CASGPGLAYNEQFF
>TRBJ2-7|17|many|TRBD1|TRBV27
TGTGCCAGCAGTTACGACCTCCTACAGGGGAAAAGCGGCGAGCAGTACTTC
CASSYDLLQGKSGEQYF
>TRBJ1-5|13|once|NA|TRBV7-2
TGTGCCAGCAGCTTCCAGTTCAATCAGCCCCAGCATTTT
CASSFQFNQPQHF
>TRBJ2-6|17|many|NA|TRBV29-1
TGCAGCGTTGAGTGGGGGACACATAGCTCTGGGGCCAACGTCCTGACTTTC
CSVEWGTHSSGANVLTF
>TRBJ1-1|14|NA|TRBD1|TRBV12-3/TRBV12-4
TGTGACGAATACCACGTTCGGGCCTCCAGGGGGGCTTTCTTT
CDEYHVRASRGAFF
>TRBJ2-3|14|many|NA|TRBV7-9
TGTGCCAGCAGCTTAGCGGACCTCTGGGATACGCAGTATTTT
CASSLADLWDTQYF
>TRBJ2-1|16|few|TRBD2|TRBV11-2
TGTGCCAGCAGCTCCGGACTAGCGGGGGCCTACAATGAGCAGTTCTTC
CASSSGLAGAYNEQFF
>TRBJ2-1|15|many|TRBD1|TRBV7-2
TGTGCCAGCAGCATCCGGGACAGGGATGACAATGAGCAGTTCTTC
CASSIRDRDDNEQFF
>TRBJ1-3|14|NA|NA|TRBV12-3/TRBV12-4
TGTGCCAGCAGCGTACAGGGTACTGGAAACACCATATATTTT
CASSVQGTGNTIYF
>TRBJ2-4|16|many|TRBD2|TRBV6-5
TGTGCCAGCAGTTACGGACTAGCGGGGGGTCTCGACATTCAGTACTTC
CASSYGLAGGLDIQYF
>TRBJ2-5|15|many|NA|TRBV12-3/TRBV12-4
TGTGCCAGCACCGTTGGCAGGGGCCAGGAAGAGACCCAGTACTTC
CASTVGRGQEETQYF
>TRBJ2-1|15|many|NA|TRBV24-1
TGTGCCACCAGTGACCCAATTCAACCAGGCAATGAGCAGTTCTTC
CATSDPIQPGNEQFF
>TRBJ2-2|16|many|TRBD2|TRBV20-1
TGCAGTGCTAGACCCCTAGGGGAGGGGCTCACCGGGGAGCTGTTTTTT
CSARPLGEGLTGELFF
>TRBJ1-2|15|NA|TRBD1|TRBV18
TGTGCCAGCTCACCTGTCTCGGGACAGAACTATGGCTACACCTTC
CASSPVSGQNYGYTF
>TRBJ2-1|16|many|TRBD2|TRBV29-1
TGCAGCGGGGAATCTAGCGGGAGAAGGTCCTACAATGAGCAGTTCTTC
CSGESSGRRSYNEQFF
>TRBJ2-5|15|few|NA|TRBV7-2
TGTGCCAGCAGCTTAGCGATTGGGGGCTGGGAGACCCAGTACTTC
CASSLAIGGWETQYF
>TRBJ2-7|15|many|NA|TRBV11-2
TGTGCCAGCAGCTCGGAAACAGGCGCAACCTACGAGCAGTACTTC
CASSSETGATYEQYF
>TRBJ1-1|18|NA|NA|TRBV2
TGTACCAGCAGCTTCTCTGGCAGGGGACTCCTCGTGAACACTGAAGCTTTCTTT
CTSSFSGRGLLVNTEAFF
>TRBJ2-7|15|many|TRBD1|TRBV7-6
TGTGCCAGCAGCTTAGAGAGGGACAGGGCCTACGAGCAGTACTTC
CASSLERDRAYEQYF
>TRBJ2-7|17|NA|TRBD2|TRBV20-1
TGCAGTGCTAGAGGTGACGACGGGAGGACCAATACCTACGAGCAGTACTTC
CSARGDDGRTNTYEQYF
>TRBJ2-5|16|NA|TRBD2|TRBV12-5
TGTGCTAGTGGTTTGTGGAGCGGGAGGGCCGGGGAGACCCAGTACTTC
CASGLWSGRAGETQYF
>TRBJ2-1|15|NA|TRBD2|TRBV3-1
TGTGCCAGCAGCCGACTAGCGGGAGGTCTTCGTGAGCAGTTCTTC
CASSRLAGGLREQFF
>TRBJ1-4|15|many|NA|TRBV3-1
TGTGCCAGCAGCCTCCGGGGCAGGGTTAATGAAAAACTGTTTTTT
CASSLRGRVNEKLFF
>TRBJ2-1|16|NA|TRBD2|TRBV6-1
TGTGCCAGCAGTGCCCGACTAGCGGGAGGGACCGGTGAGCAGTTCTTC
CASSARLAGGTGEQFF
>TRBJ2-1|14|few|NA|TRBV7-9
TGTGCCAGCAGCTTAGTGAGCTCCTACAATGAGCAGTTCTTC
CASSLVSSYNEQFF
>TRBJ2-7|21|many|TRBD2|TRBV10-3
TGTGCCATCAGCGCACAGGGCACACTCGGGACTAGCGGGAGAAGGGACTACGAGCAGTACTTC
CAISAQGTLGTSGRRDYEQYF
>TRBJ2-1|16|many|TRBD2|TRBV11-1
TGTGCCAGCAGCTCCGGACTAGCGGGGGGAACCAATGAGCAGTTCTTC
CASSSGLAGGTNEQFF
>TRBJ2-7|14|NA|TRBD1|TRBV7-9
TGTGCCAGCAGCCATGGACAGGGAAACTACGAGCAGTACTTC
CASSHGQGNYEQYF
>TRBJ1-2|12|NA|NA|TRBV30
TGTGCCTGGAGTCCCGGAACCTATGGCTACACCTTC
CAWSPGTYGYTF
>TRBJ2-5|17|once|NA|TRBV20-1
TGCTGTGCTAGAGCCCGGATGGCTAGCCCAGCCTGGGAGACCCAGTACTTC
CCARARMASPAWETQYF
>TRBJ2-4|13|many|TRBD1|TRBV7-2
TGTGCCAGCAGCTTATTAAGGACAGGGCCTCAGTACTTC
CASSLLRTGPQYF
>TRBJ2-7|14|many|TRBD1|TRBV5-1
TGCGCCAGCGGAACAACCGGGACAGCCTACGAGCAGTACTTC
CASGTTGTAYEQYF
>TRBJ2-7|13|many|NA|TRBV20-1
TGCAGTTCCCGGGAGACACCATGGGAGGAGCAGTACTTC
CSSRETPWEEQYF
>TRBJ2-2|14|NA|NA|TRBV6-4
TGTGCCAGCAGTGACCCTCCCGGGTCCGGGGAGCTGTTTTTT
CASSDPPGSGELFF
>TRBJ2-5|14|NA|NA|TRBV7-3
TGTGCCAGCAGCTTAAATCCAGCACAAGAGACCCAGTACTTC
CASSLNPAQETQYF